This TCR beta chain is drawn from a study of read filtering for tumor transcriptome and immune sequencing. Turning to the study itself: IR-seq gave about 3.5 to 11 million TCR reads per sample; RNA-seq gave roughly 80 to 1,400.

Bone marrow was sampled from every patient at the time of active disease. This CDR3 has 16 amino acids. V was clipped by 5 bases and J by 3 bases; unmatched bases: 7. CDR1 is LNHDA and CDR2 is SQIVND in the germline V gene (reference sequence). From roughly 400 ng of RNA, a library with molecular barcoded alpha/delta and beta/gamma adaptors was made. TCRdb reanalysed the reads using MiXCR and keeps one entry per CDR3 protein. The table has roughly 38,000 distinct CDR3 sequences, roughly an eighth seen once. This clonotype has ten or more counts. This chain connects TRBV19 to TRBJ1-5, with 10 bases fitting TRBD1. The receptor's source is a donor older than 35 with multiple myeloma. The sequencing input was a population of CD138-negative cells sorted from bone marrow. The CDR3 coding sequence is TGTGCCAGTAGTGCCCTCGGACAGGGGGACAATCAGCCCCAGCATTTT. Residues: CASSALGQGDNQPQHF.